This TCR beta chain was identified during a study of beta chain features in type 1 diabetes. Notes on the study in general: In cDNA sequencing, cells with high TCR expression could be over-represented.

This CDR3 region has 16 residues. Looked up from germline, CDR1 is SGHVS and CDR2 is FNYEAQ. The V and J ends lost 4 bases and 1 base respectively, with 16 bases between them. Sequenced material consisted of expressed TCRB transcripts (all of the isolated RNA was reverse transcribed). Regulatory, naive and central memory T cell samples averaged around 3.6 million reads. Libraries were prepared by immunoSEQ multiplex PCR; TCRdb keeps only in-frame clonotypes and omits some of them. The sample has 250,000 to 400,000 clones, around 15% seen once. Remarks on this clone: Its target is unknown.

A sort by CD45RO/CCR7/CD25/CD127/CD95/CD27 yielded CD4+ naive, central memory, regulatory and stem cell-like memory cells. The chain employs TRBV7-6 and TRBJ2-5; D is undetermined. What was sequenced was central memory CD4+ T cells from blood. The TCR sequence derives from a man aged 25 to 45 in good health. CDR3 DNA sequence: TGTGCCAGCAGCTCCGCACGTCTTAACGGCCAAGAGACCCAGTACTTC. It specifies CASSSARLNGQETQYF.